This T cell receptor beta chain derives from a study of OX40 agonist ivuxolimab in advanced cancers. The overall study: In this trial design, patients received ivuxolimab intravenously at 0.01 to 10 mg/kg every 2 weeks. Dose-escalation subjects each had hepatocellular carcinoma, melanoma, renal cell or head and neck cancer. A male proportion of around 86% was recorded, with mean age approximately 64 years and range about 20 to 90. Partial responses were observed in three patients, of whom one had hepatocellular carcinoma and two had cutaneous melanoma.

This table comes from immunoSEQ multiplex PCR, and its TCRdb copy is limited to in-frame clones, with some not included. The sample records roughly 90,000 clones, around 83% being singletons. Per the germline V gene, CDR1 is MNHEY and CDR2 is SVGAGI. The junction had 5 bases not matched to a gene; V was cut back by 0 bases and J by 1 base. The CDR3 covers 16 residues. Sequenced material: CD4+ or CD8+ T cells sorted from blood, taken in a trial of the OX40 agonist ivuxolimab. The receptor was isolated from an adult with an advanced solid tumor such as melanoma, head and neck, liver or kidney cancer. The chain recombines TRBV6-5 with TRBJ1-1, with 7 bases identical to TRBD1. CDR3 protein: CASSYSLGQANTEAFF. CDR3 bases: TGTGCCAGCAGTTACTCGCTAGGACAGGCGAACACTGAAGCTTTCTTT.